Listed here are 32 T cell receptor beta chains from one sample, sequenced in a study of blood T cells in healthy people across ages. Then a second PCR, running about 6 to 12 cycles, was carried out with a sample-barcoded 5' primer and a J-beta primer mix. Each CDR3 protein gets one entry after TCRdb re-called the 5' RACE reads with MiXCR. The repertoire holds fewer than 2,000,000 distinct CDR3 sequences, with 39% as singletons. The sample consisted of blood. The receptor set was obtained from a human donor in good health.

This clonotype came up a few times. The chain has TRBV4-2 and TRBJ2-7; D not resolved. V was pared by 2 bases and J by 5 bases, with 7 bases between. The CDR3 contains 12 residues. Germline V gene lookup returns CDR1 LGHNA and CDR2 YNFKEQ. The CDR3 nucleotides are TGTGCCAGCAGCCAAAGGGCAGACGAGCAGTACTTC. Protein sequence: CASSQRADEQYF.

The chain recombines TRBV7-9 with TRBJ2-5; 7 bases line up with TRBD2. Germline values: CDR1 SEHNR, CDR2 FQNEAQ (reference sequence). This CDR3 is 15 amino acids long. J lost 5 bases, V lost 5 bases, and 11 bases had no gene match. The CDR3 loop reads CASSAVIGTMETQYF. The CDR3 region has the DNA TGTGCCAGCAGCGCCGTAATCGGGACTATGGAGACCCAGTACTTC.

The V call is TRBV10-3, the J call TRBJ2-5, with 9 bases aligning to TRBD1. The trim removed 0 bases at V and 2 bases at J, leaving 4 bases unmatched. Germline CDR1 is ENHRY and CDR2 is SYGVKD. The CDR3 is 16 residues long. The chain's CDR3 is CAISESSGTGQETQYF. The CDR3 DNA reads TGTGCCATCAGTGAGTCTTCCGGGACAGGGCAAGAGACCCAGTACTTC.

The chain employs TRBV7-2 and TRBJ1-2; TRBD1 might be the D (5 bases). The CDR3 length is 15 residues. V lost 4 bases and J 1 base, leaving 13 bases between the germline ends. Germline V CDR1 and CDR2: SGHTA, FQGNSA. CDR3 loop: CASSYSPGSNYGYTF. DNA for the CDR3: TGTGCCAGCAGCTACTCCCCAGGGAGTAACTATGGCTACACCTTC.

The gene calls are TRBV29-1 and TRBJ2-5; unclear D gene. CDR1 is SQVTM, CDR2 ANQGSEA, per germline. This CDR3 has 10 amino acids. Trimming pared 6 bases from V and 3 bases from J, leaving 5 bases between. The CDR3 reads CSVDEETQYF. CDR3 nucleotide sequence: TGCAGCGTAGATGAAGAGACCCAGTACTTC.

The table lists this clonotype with a few counts. V is TRBV6-5 and J is TRBJ2-3; D possibly corresponds to TRBD2 (5 bases). This CDR3 is 12 amino acids long. The V end was cut by 5 bases, the J end by 9 bases, with 12 bases between. Germline CDR1 is MNHEY and CDR2 is SVGAGI. CDR3 in DNA: TGTGCCAGCAGTAATACTAGTCTGACGCAGTATTTT. Residues: CASSNTSLTQYF.

This clonotype was counted only a few times. The V call is TRBV7-3, the J call TRBJ2-3; 16 nucleotides agree with TRBD2. The trim removed 4 bases at V and 6 bases at J, leaving 4 bases unmatched. The CDR3 runs 16 residues. CDR1 and CDR2 (germline): SGHTA, FQGTGA. In DNA, the CDR3 is TGTGCCAGCAGCTCTGGGACTAGCGGGGGGGTTGATACGCAGTATTTT. Translated, it gives CASSSGTSGGVDTQYF. Together with reference TRBV7-3 and TRBJ2-3, the CDR3 gives the full variable domain: GAGVSQTPSNKVTEKGKYVELRCDPISGHTALYWYRQSLGQGPEFLIYFQGTGAADDSGLPNDRFFAVRPEGSVSTLKIQRTERGDSAVYLCASSSGTSGGVDTQYFGPGTRLTVL.

The gene calls are TRBV18 and TRBJ1-4; D gene unclear. The V end was cut by 1 base, the J end by 5 bases, with 11 bases between. The CDR3 has 15 amino acids. Germline CDR1 and CDR2: KGHSH and LQKENI. The CDR3 reads CASSPLPGVNEKLFF. CDR3 nucleotide sequence: TGTGCCAGCTCACCACTTCCCGGTGTGAATGAAAAACTGTTTTTT. Using reference TRBV18 and TRBJ1-4 for the parts outside the CDR3, the full variable domain is NAGVMQNPRHLVRRRGQEARLRCSPMKGHSHVYWYRQLPEEGLKFMVYLQKENIIDESGMPKERFSAEFPKEGPSILRIQQVVRGDSAAYFCASSPLPGVNEKLFFGSGTQLSVL.

Comment on this clonotype: A read error is possible here, since a much larger clone lies one base away. The rearrangement uses TRBV10-3 and TRBJ2-5, with D perhaps assigned TRBD1 or TRBD2 (5 bases each). CDR3 size: 14 residues. The germline V and J ends were trimmed by 9 bases and 13 bases, with 27 bases remaining between them. From germline, CDR1 is ENHRY and CDR2 SYGVKD. The CDR3 bases are TGTGCCATGCGAGGGGATTCGGTCTTGTACGAGCGGTACTTC. It yields the protein CAMRGDSVLYERYF.

The chain couples TRBV11-3 to TRBJ2-1; 8 bases line up with TRBD2. The CDR3 runs 13 residues. Trimming took 5 bases from V and 8 from J; bases not matched to a gene: 5. The germline V gene has CDR1 SGHNT and CDR2 YENEEA. The CDR3: CASSRTSTHEQFF. As DNA, the CDR3 is TGTGCCAGCAGCCGGACTAGCACCCATGAGCAGTTCTTC.

The V and J genes are TRBV4-3 and TRBJ2-1; TRBD1 is a possible D gene (6 bases). CDR1 LGHNA and CDR2 YSLEER come from the germline V gene. V was shortened by 0 bases and J by 0 bases, with 21 bases between the two germline ends. The CDR3 has 20 amino acids. Here the CDR3 reads CASSQDRVRRQASSYNEQFF. Written as DNA, the CDR3 is TGCGCCAGCAGCCAAGATCGAGTTCGGAGACAGGCTAGCTCCTACAATGAGCAGTTCTTC.

The chain combines TRBV25-1 with TRBJ2-4; D may be TRBD1 (5 bases). Germline V CDR1 and CDR2: MGHDK, SYGVNS. The ends were cut back, 11 bases at V and 7 bases at J, with 18 bases in the middle. The CDR3 loop spans 13 amino acids. CDR3 in amino acids: CAGTPSGANIQYF. Here the CDR3 DNA reads TGTGCCGGCACCCCAAGTGGGGCGAACATTCAGTACTTC.

About this clonotype itself: A read error is possible here, since a much larger clone lies one base away. The V call is TRBV9, the J call TRBJ1-2; 7 nucleotides align to TRBD1. Germline V gene data show CDR1 as SGDLS and CDR2 as YYNGEE. The CDR3 is 14 amino acids. V lost 2 bases to trimming and J lost 8 bases; unmatched junction nucleotides: 9. CDR3 in amino acids: CASSVEGAKVGYTF. In DNA form, the CDR3 reads TGTGCCAGCAGCGTTGAGGGGGCGAAAGTAGGCTACACCTTC.

The V gene is TRBV20-1, the J gene TRBJ2-1, with 13 bases matching TRBD2. V lost 6 bases to trimming and J lost 4 bases; unmatched junction nucleotides: 12. The CDR3 length is 17 residues. Germline V gene lookup returns CDR1 DFQATT and CDR2 SNEGSKA (reference sequence). The CDR3: CSASRLAGGLKYNEQFF. The CDR3 DNA reads as TGCAGTGCAAGTCGACTAGCGGGGGGTCTTAAGTACAATGAGCAGTTCTTC.

V and J are TRBV7-3 and TRBJ2-1; 11 bases fit TRBD2. The germline gives CDR1 SGHTA, CDR2 FQGTGA. There are 16 residues in the CDR3. The ends lost 2 bases at V and 6 bases at J; junction bases unmatched: 6. The DNA of the CDR3 is TGTGCCAGCAGCTTAGCGCCTAGCGGGGGGCTCAATGAGCAGTTCTTC. This gives the protein CASSLAPSGGLNEQFF.

The chain links TRBV6-6 to TRBJ2-4, with D possibly called TRBD1 or TRBD2 (5 bases each). The last part of the DNA fits TRBJ2-7 better; the J call may be wrong. CDR1 is MNHNY and CDR2 is SVGAGI in the germline V gene (reference sequence). The CDR3 runs to 13 residues. The CDR3 reads CANSSGPTFEQYF. DNA of the CDR3: TGTGCCAATTCTTCGGGACCGACCTTCGAGCAGTACTTC.

This clonotype came up a few times. The chain recombines TRBV6-2 or TRBV6-3 with TRBJ1-1, with D unclear. This CDR3 has 11 amino acids. CDR1 is MNHEY and CDR2 is SVGEGT in the germline V gene. The V gene lost 1 base and the J gene lost 7 bases, with 4 bases spanning the gap. The CDR3 sequence: CASSYYSEAFF. The CDR3 bases are TGTGCCAGCAGTTACTACAGTGAAGCTTTCTTT.

V and J are TRBV20-1 and TRBJ2-2, with 7 bases aligning to TRBD1. The CDR3 runs 14 residues. Germline CDR1 and CDR2: DFQATT and SNEGSKA (reference sequence). The J segment lost 1 base and the V segment lost 7 bases, leaving 6 bases of the junction unmatched. DNA of the CDR3: TGCAGTGGGCGACAGGGATTGAACACCGGGGAGCTGTTTTTT. Translated: CSGRQGLNTGELFF.

The J gene is TRBJ1-1, the V gene TRBV7-9; D not resolved. This CDR3 spans 10 amino acids. CDR1 and CDR2 (germline): SEHNR, FQNEAQ (reference sequence). V was shortened by 5 bases and J by 7 bases, with 5 bases between the two germline ends. The CDR3 DNA reads as TGTGCCAGCAGCGTGAGTGAAGCTTTCTTT. It is translated as CASSVSEAFF.

V and J are TRBV4-3 and TRBJ2-4, with TRBD2 matching over 11 bases. The J segment lost 3 bases and the V segment lost 0 bases, leaving 4 bases of the junction unmatched. Germline V CDR1 and CDR2: LGHNA, YSLEER. The CDR3 runs to 17 residues. The CDR3 nucleotides read TGCGCCAGCAGCCAAGACGGCCTAGCGGGGGGCAAAAACATTCAGTACTTC. This translates into CASSQDGLAGGKNIQYF.

This chain connects TRBV12-3 or TRBV12-4 to TRBJ1-1, with D unclear. The germline V and J ends were trimmed by 3 bases and 7 bases, with 9 bases remaining between them. This CDR3 contains 12 residues. The CDR3 nucleotides are TGTGCCAGCAGTTTCATCGTGGGTGAAGCTTTCTTT. Translated, it gives CASSFIVGEAFF.

This clonotype was seen ten or more times. The V call is TRBV12-3 or TRBV12-4, the J call TRBJ2-3; weak D call: TRBD2 (7 bases). The CDR3 contains 18 residues. V dropped 2 bases and J dropped 2 bases, with 20 bases sitting between them. The chain's CDR3 is CASSLMRYAGANTDTQYF. The DNA of the CDR3 is TGTGCCAGCAGTTTAATGAGATACGCGGGGGCAAACACAGATACGCAGTATTTT.

The V and J genes are TRBV4-3 and TRBJ1-5; TRBD1 agrees at 7 bases. V shed 4 bases and J 2 bases; nucleotides not matched to a gene: 8. Germline CDR1 LGHNA, CDR2 YSLEER. The CDR3 runs to 16 residues. The CDR3 bases are TGCGCCAGCAGCCTCGACAGGGTTTTGGGCAATCAGCCCCAGCATTTT. This encodes CASSLDRVLGNQPQHF.

The chain recombines TRBV6-6 with TRBJ2-3; a possible D gene is TRBD2 (5 bases). The CDR3 is 17 amino acids. Per the germline V gene, CDR1 is MNHNY and CDR2 is SVGAGI (reference sequence). V lost 7 bases, J lost 2 bases, and 22 bases lay in between. The CDR3 reads CASKLLDWRRNTDTQYF. DNA for the CDR3: TGTGCCAGCAAACTTCTCGATTGGAGGCGAAACACAGATACGCAGTATTTT.

The chain joins TRBV12-3 or TRBV12-4 to TRBJ2-5; 7 bases agree with TRBD1. The CDR3 is 13 residues long. V lost 10 bases, J lost 11 bases, and 16 bases stayed unmatched. In nucleotides, the CDR3 is TGTGCCACTTCGGCTAGGGGGCTCGGGGAGCAGTACTTC. Residues: CATSARGLGEQYF.

The genes are TRBV9 and TRBJ1-1, with a weak D call TRBD1 (5 bases). Trimming pared 2 bases from V and 4 bases from J, leaving 15 bases between. The CDR3 has 15 amino acids. From germline, CDR1 is SGDLS and CDR2 YYNGEE. The CDR3 bases are TGTGCCAGCAGCGTCAGCGGGGTTGGGGGCACTGAAGCTTTCTTT. Translating gives CASSVSGVGGTEAFF.

The rearrangement links TRBV7-9 to TRBJ1-4; no clear D. The germline gives CDR1 SEHNR, CDR2 FQNEAQ (reference sequence). With 4 bases removed from V and 5 bases from J, the gap between germline ends came to 5 bases. The CDR3 covers 12 residues. The CDR3 coding sequence is TGTGCCAGCAGCTCCCGGAATGAAAAACTGTTTTTT. Its protein is CASSSRNEKLFF.

J is TRBJ2-1 and V is TRBV24-1, with a tentative D call TRBD1 (5 bases). Germline V gene sequence: CDR1 KGHDR, CDR2 SFDVKD. The CDR3 contains 12 residues. Trimming pared 3 bases from V and 8 bases from J, leaving 7 bases between. CDR3 in amino acids: CATSDTGDEQFF. Here the CDR3 DNA reads TGTGCCACCAGTGATACAGGCGATGAGCAGTTCTTC.

This clonotype has a single count. The J gene is TRBJ1-1, the V gene TRBV29-1; a possible D gene is TRBD1 (5 bases). With 3 bases removed from V and 6 bases from J, the gap between germline ends came to 14 bases. The CDR3 runs 13 residues. The germline V gene encodes CDR1 SQVTM and CDR2 ANQGSEA. The CDR3 nucleotides read TGCAGCGTTGAGCGCAGGGCAGCCCCTGAAGCTTTCTTT. Its translation: CSVERRAAPEAFF.

The chain combines TRBV4-2 with TRBJ2-3, with D perhaps TRBD2 (6 bases). Between the trimmed V and J ends, which lost 3 bases and 4 bases, there was a span of 23 bases. CDR1 is LGHNA, CDR2 YNFKEQ, per germline. The CDR3 is made up of 18 amino acids. The chain's CDR3 is CASSHSSRGGVLADTQYF. DNA of the CDR3: TGTGCCAGCAGCCACTCCTCCCGGGGCGGGGTACTTGCAGATACGCAGTATTTT.

This clonotype has only a few counts. The chain combines TRBV7-6 with TRBJ1-1; the D is unclear. Trimming stripped 1 base from V and 11 bases from J, with 14 bases between. The CDR3 consists of 13 residues. The germline CDR1 and CDR2 sequences are SGHVS and FNYEAQ. CDR3 nucleotides: TGTGCCAGCAGCTTAGGGCCCCAGAAGGAGGCTTTCTTT. The encoded protein is CASSLGPQKEAFF.

This clonotype was seen a handful of times. The V gene is TRBV12-3 or TRBV12-4, the J gene TRBJ2-1; no definite D call. The germline V and J ends were trimmed by 1 base and 10 bases, with 11 bases remaining between them. CDR3 size: 13 residues. The CDR3 DNA is TGTGCCAGCAGTTTAGACCGTTTTTGGGAGCAGTTCTTC. Its translation is CASSLDRFWEQFF.